Listed below are T cell receptor beta chains from one sample, sequenced in a study of CD8+ T cells in alopecia areata. The table came from immunoSEQ multiplex PCR; TCRdb's copy has only in-frame clones and leaves some out. Of about 190,000 clones in the sample, 60% were seen once. The sample here was CD4+ T cells sorted from blood, taken at week 4, from a patient treated with tofacitinib. All receptors derive from a human donor with alopecia areata. Each CDR3 is given with its conserved first and last residue. D genes are given only for firm matches. Some rows have no size entry. The others give once, few or many, or a class for an expanded clone.

J gene	V gene	clone size	D gene	CDR3 protein	CDR3 DNA
TRBJ1-4	TRBV7-2	.	.	CASSSRRGDEKLFF	TGTGCCAGCAGCTCCCGAAGAGGGGATGAAAAACTGTTTTTT
TRBJ2-7	TRBV28	.	.	CASNRPTSYEQYF	TGTGCCAGCAACAGACCGACCAGCTACGAGCAGTACTTC
TRBJ2-5	TRBV25-1	.	.	CASTERRGTLETQYF	TGTGCCAGCACCGAACGTCGCGGGACCCTTGAGACCCAGTACTTC
TRBJ2-1	TRBV30	.	TRBD1	CAWSARDRVYNEQFF	TGTGCCTGGAGTGCCCGGGACAGGGTCTACAATGAGCAGTTCTTC
TRBJ1-1	TRBV15	few	.	CATSSDRNTEAFF	TGTGCCACCAGCAGCGACAGGAACACTGAAGCTTTCTTT
TRBJ2-3	TRBV29-1	.	.	CSVDGIAESTDTQYF	TGCAGCGTTGATGGAATAGCGGAGAGCACAGATACGCAGTATTTT
TRBJ2-5	TRBV5-1	.	.	CASSETNELTETQYF	TGCGCCAGCAGCGAGACTAACGAATTGACAGAGACCCAGTACTTC
TRBJ2-6	TRBV4-1	.	TRBD1	CASSQGRGDRVSPGANVLTF	TGCGCCAGCAGCCAAGGGAGGGGGGACAGGGTTTCTCCTGGGGCCAACGTCCTGACTTTC
TRBJ2-3	TRBV6-5	.	.	CATHRGPTDTQYF	TGTGCCACCCACCGAGGTCCCACAGATACGCAGTATTTT
TRBJ2-2	TRBV4-3	few	.	CASSQVFGDGELFF	TGCGCCAGCAGCCAAGTGTTCGGCGACGGGGAGCTGTTTTTT
TRBJ2-3	TRBV29-1	.	.	CSVGSPDTQYF	TGCAGCGTTGGCAGCCCAGATACGCAGTATTTT
TRBJ2-7	TRBV30	.	.	CAWSLAVSSYEQYF	TGTGCCTGGAGTTTGGCGGTGAGCTCCTACGAGCAGTACTTC
TRBJ2-3	TRBV7-9	once	TRBD1	CASSFHRGSTDTQYF	TGTGCCAGCAGCTTCCACAGGGGGAGCACAGATACGCAGTATTTT
TRBJ2-2	TRBV5-1	.	.	CASSFYSAGELFF	TGCGCCAGCAGCTTCTACAGCGCCGGGGAGCTGTTTTTT
TRBJ1-1	TRBV11-2	.	.	CASSQTAEAFF	TGTGCCAGCAGCCAAACCGCTGAAGCTTTCTTT
TRBJ2-1	TRBV29-1	.	TRBD2	CSVDNASGNNEQFF	TGCAGCGTTGATAACGCTAGCGGAAACAATGAGCAGTTCTTC
TRBJ1-5	TRBV29-1	.	TRBD1	CSVGQGNQPQHF	TGCAGCGTGGGACAGGGAAATCAGCCCCAGCATTTT
TRBJ1-1	TRBV29-1	.	.	CSVEEQTLNTEAFF	TGCAGCGTTGAAGAACAGACACTGAACACTGAAGCTTTCTTT
TRBJ2-5	TRBV20-1	.	.	CSARDTADF	TGCAGTGCTAGAGATACGGCTGACTTC
TRBJ2-5	TRBV29-1	.	TRBD2	CSVRTSAETQYF	TGCAGCGTTCGGACTAGCGCAGAGACCCAGTACTTC
TRBJ2-7	TRBV5-1	.	TRBD2	CASSLGLAGGTYEQYF	TGCGCCAGCAGCTTGGGACTAGCGGGAGGAACCTACGAGCAGTACTTC
TRBJ2-1	TRBV15	.	.	CATSRERDFLGEQFF	TGTGCCACCAGCAGAGAACGGGACTTTTTGGGTGAGCAGTTCTTC
TRBJ2-5	TRBV29-1	.	TRBD1	CSVDRGQGAETQYF	TGCAGCGTCGACAGGGGGCAAGGAGCAGAGACCCAGTACTTC
TRBJ2-7	TRBV5-1	.	TRBD2	CASSLPSGRSYEQYF	TGCGCCAGCAGCTTGCCTAGCGGGAGGAGTTACGAGCAGTACTTC
TRBJ2-5	TRBV29-1	.	.	CSASVQETQYF	TGCAGCGCCTCAGTACAAGAGACCCAGTACTTC
TRBJ2-2	TRBV30	.	.	CAWKLTDNTGELFF	TGTGCCTGGAAGCTAACAGATAACACCGGGGAGCTGTTTTTT
TRBJ2-4	TRBV2	.	.	CASSVGLAENIQYF	TGTGCCAGCAGTGTTGGGTTAGCGGAAAACATTCAGTACTTC
TRBJ2-5	TRBV6-1	.	.	CASSDLWPGEETQYF	TGTGCCAGCAGTGACCTCTGGCCGGGGGAGGAGACCCAGTACTTC
TRBJ2-1	TRBV4-2	once	.	CASSQVNIGQWSNEQFF	TGTGCCAGCAGCCAAGTTAATATAGGACAGTGGAGCAATGAGCAGTTCTTC
TRBJ2-3	TRBV29-1	once	TRBD1	CSVTGTATDTQYF	TGCAGCGTCACCGGGACAGCGACAGATACGCAGTATTTT
TRBJ2-1	TRBV6-5	few	.	CASSYRSVGWQFF	TGTGCCAGCAGTTACCGAAGTGTGGGGTGGCAGTTCTTC
TRBJ1-1	TRBV2	few	TRBD1	CASSESPQGTFTMNTEAFF	TGTGCCAGCAGTGAAAGCCCACAGGGGACTTTTACCATGAACACTGAAGCTTTCTTT
TRBJ1-3	TRBV29-1	.	TRBD1	CSVVGQGFGNTIYF	TGCAGCGTCGTTGGACAGGGGTTTGGAAACACCATATATTTT
TRBJ2-7	TRBV7-2	few	TRBD2	CASSAGTSGPYEQYF	TGTGCCAGCAGCGCCGGGACTAGCGGACCCTACGAGCAGTACTTC
TRBJ2-5	TRBV6-6	.	TRBD1	CASSYSTGVVKTQYF	TGTGCCAGCAGTTACTCAACAGGGGTCGTAAAGACCCAGTACTTC
TRBJ2-1	TRBV18	.	.	CASSPANLNYAQFF	TGTGCCAGCTCACCAGCTAACTTAAACTACGCCCAGTTCTTC
TRBJ2-3	TRBV25-1	.	.	CASSESSLQDTQYF	TGTGCCAGCAGTGAATCCAGCTTACAAGATACGCAGTATTTT
TRBJ2-1	TRBV27	.	TRBD2	CASSLEAGYEQFF	TGTGCCAGCAGTTTAGAAGCGGGATATGAGCAGTTCTTC
TRBJ2-5	TRBV5-1	.	.	CASSPLTGGETQYF	TGCGCCAGCAGCCCACTGACCGGTGGAGAGACCCAGTACTTC
TRBJ1-2	TRBV5-6	.	.	CASSFPRVDGDTF	TGTGCCAGCAGCTTCCCCAGGGTAGACGGCGACACCTTC
TRBJ2-2	TRBV4-1	.	.	CASSQVSSDPGELFF	TGCGCCAGCAGCCAAGTCTCTAGCGACCCCGGGGAGCTGTTTTTT
TRBJ2-1	TRBV29-1	few	.	CSVEGGSWRGVF	TGCAGCGTTGAAGGGGGTAGTTGGCGAGGGGTCTTC
TRBJ2-2	TRBV7-2	.	.	CASSSPLGASGELFF	TGTGCCAGCAGCTCACCCCTCGGGGCTAGCGGGGAGCTGTTTTTT
TRBJ1-3	TRBV29-1	.	.	CSVVDSGNTIYF	TGCAGCGTGGTTGACTCTGGAAACACCATATATTTT
TRBJ2-6	TRBV5-4	.	.	CASSPQYSGANVLTF	TGTGCCAGCAGTCCCCAGTACTCTGGGGCCAACGTCCTGACTTTC
TRBJ2-3	TRBV27	.	TRBD2	CASSRVGGAGDTQYF	TGTGCCAGCAGCCGAGTGGGAGGGGCGGGAGATACGCAGTATTTT
TRBJ2-5	TRBV15	.	.	CATSRDRGTETQYF	TGTGCCACCAGCAGAGATAGGGGGACAGAGACCCAGTACTTC
TRBJ2-7	TRBV5-1	.	TRBD1	CASSNRDRGTEQYF	TGCGCCAGCAGCAACCGGGACAGGGGGACCGAGCAGTACTTC
TRBJ2-7	TRBV28	.	.	CASASPSSGGWEQYF	TGTGCCAGCGCCTCCCCGAGTAGCGGAGGGTGGGAGCAGTACTTC
TRBJ2-4	TRBV25-1	.	TRBD2	CASSPTSGSMENIQYF	TGTGCCAGCAGCCCGACTAGCGGGAGTATGGAAAACATTCAGTACTTC
TRBJ1-5	TRBV27	.	.	CASGGNQPQHF	TGTGCCAGCGGGGGGAATCAGCCCCAGCATTTT
TRBJ2-1	TRBV7-3	.	TRBD1	CASSIQGAYLNEQFF	TGTGCCAGCAGCATCCAGGGGGCCTATCTTAATGAGCAGTTCTTC
TRBJ1-5	TRBV29-1	.	.	CSVEWEVQGAHSNQPQHF	TGCAGCGTTGAGTGGGAGGTACAGGGAGCCCATAGCAATCAGCCCCAGCATTTT